This note documents a single T cell receptor (beta chain) sequence. Regions amplified from RNA transcripts were the TCR beta CDR3 regions. Primed by the HTBI set, a first-round RT-PCR was run on the TCR CDR3. From the multiplex PCR reads, TCRdb called clonotypes with MiXCR, one entry per CDR3 protein. The sample holds nearly 600,000 distinct CDR3 sequences, 13% to 15% seen once. This record comes from a study of T cells in Graves' hyperthyroidism and ophthalmopathy. The V segment lost 3 bases and the J segment 4 bases; nucleotides outside the gene matches: 5. Germline V gives CDR1 DFQATT, CDR2 SNEGSKA (reference sequence). The CDR3 spans 15 residues. Exclusion criteria comprised uncontrolled infection, other autoimmune disease, pregnancy or lactation. Diagnostic decisions used clinical symptoms, serum thyroxine and TRAb, thyroid ultrasound and orbital computed tomography.

The chain combines TRBV20-1 with TRBJ2-7; TRBD2 agrees at 14 bases. The sequence came from a woman under 30 with Graves' ophthalmopathy. Input material: blood. The CDR3 region has the DNA TGCAGTGCTAGCCCCGGGACTAGCGGGAGTTACGAGCAGTACTTC. Translation: CSASPGTSGSYEQYF.